This section outlines one T cell receptor beta chain sequence together with its context. Its antigen remains unknown. The sample originates from a study of shared clonotypes between healthy human individuals. Study information: CD4 naive and CD4 memory each took three plates per donor, while CD8 naive took two and CD8 memory one.

Between the trimmed V and J ends, which lost 5 bases and 1 base, there was a span of 13 bases. The germline gives CDR1 MNHEY, CDR2 SMNVEV (reference sequence). This CDR3 contains 15 residues. Method: immunoSEQ multiplex PCR; TCRdb's copy keeps in-frame clones and lacks some. Of around 2,000,000 clones detected, 85% to 95% appear once; the ten largest clones hold 0.1% to 0.15%. Notes on the study in general: Naive subsets generally had larger estimated richness than memory subsets. Compared with clonotypes that all four donors shared, non-shared clonotypes had lower generation probabilities.

Free of recent acute infections or vaccinations, the donors were healthy HIV-negative adults. Sample: naive CD4+ T cells sorted from blood. Subset defined: CD45RA+ positively selected. The chain employs TRBV27 and TRBJ2-3; D may be TRBD1 (6 bases). This TCR was recovered from a man aged 18 to 30 in good health. CDR3 region: CASSPLRTGTDTQYF. In DNA form, the CDR3 reads TGTGCCAGCAGTCCCCTCCGGACAGGCACAGATACGCAGTATTTT.